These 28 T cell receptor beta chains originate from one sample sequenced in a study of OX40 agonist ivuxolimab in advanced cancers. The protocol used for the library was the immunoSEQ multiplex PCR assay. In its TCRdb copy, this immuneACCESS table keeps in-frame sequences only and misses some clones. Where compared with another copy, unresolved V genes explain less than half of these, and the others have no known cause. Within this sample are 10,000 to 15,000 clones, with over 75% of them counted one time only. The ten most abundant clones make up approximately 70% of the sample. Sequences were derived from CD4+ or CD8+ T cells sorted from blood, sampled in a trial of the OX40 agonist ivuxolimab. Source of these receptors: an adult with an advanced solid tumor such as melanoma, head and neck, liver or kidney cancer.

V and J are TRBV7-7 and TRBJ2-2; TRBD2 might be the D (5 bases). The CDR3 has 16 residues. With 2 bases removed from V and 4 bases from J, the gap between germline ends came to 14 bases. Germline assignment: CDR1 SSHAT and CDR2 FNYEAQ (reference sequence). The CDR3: CASSLNEDFFTGELFF. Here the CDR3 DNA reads TGTGCCAGCAGCTTAAATGAGGACTTCTTCACCGGGGAGCTGTTTTTT.

In DNA form, the CDR3 reads TGTGCCAGCAGCGTAGGATCGGCGGGAGCTCACGAGCAGTACTTC. Translation: CASSVGSAGAHEQYF. The V call is TRBV9, the J call TRBJ2-7, with 7 bases matching TRBD2. CDR1 is SGDLS and CDR2 is YYNGEE in the germline V gene. The V segment lost 0 bases and the J segment 5 bases; nucleotides outside the gene matches: 8. This CDR3 spans 15 amino acids.

The CDR3 here is CASNGVRGRQETQYF. Here the CDR3 DNA reads TGTGCCAGCAATGGGGTCCGGGGCAGACAAGAGACCCAGTACTTC. The chain is built from TRBV6-1 and TRBJ2-5; D is perhaps TRBD1 or TRBD2 (5 bases each). V shed 7 bases and J shed 2 bases, with 17 bases lying between them. Germline V gene data show CDR1 as MNHNS and CDR2 as SASEGT. The CDR3 consists of 15 residues.

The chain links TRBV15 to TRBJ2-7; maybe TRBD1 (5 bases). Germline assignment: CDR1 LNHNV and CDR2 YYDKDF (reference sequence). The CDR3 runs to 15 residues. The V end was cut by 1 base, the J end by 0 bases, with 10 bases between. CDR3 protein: CATSRGTDTSYEQYF. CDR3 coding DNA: TGTGCCACCAGCAGAGGGACGGACACCTCCTACGAGCAGTACTTC. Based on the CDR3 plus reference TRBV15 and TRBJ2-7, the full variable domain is DAMVIQNPRYQVTQFGKPVTLSCSQTLNHNVMYWYQQKSSQAPKLLFHYYDKDFNNEADTPDNFQSRRPNTSFCFLDIRSPGLGDTAMYLCATSRGTDTSYEQYFGPGTRLTVT.

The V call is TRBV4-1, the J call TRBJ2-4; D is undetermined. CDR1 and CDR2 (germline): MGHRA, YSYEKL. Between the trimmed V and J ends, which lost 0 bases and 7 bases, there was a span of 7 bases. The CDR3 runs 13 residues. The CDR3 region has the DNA TGCGCCAGCAGCCAAGACGAAGGGAACATTCAGTACTTC. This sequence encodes CASSQDEGNIQYF.

The CDR3 protein is CASSPTGGAGDEQYF. For the CDR3, the DNA is TGTGCCAGCAGTCCAACGGGAGGGGCGGGGGATGAGCAGTACTTC. The chain has TRBV11-2 and TRBJ2-7, with TRBD2 identical over 8 bases. This CDR3 comprises 15 residues. CDR1 SGHAT and CDR2 FQNNGV come from the germline V gene. Trimming at V came to 6 bases and at J to 7 bases, leaving 14 bases not matched to a gene.

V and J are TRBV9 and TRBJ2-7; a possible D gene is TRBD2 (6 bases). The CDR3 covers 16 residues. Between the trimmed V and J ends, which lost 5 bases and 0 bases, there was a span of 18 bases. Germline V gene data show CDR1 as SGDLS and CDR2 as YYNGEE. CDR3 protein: CASSPSGGFSSYEQYF. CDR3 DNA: TGTGCCAGCAGTCCTAGTGGGGGGTTTAGCTCCTACGAGCAGTACTTC. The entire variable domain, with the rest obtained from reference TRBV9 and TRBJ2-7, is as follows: DSGVTQTPKHLITATGQRVTLRCSPRSGDLSVYWYQQSLDQGLQFLIQYYNGEERAKGNILERFSAQQFPDLHSELNLSSLELGDSALYFCASSPSGGFSSYEQYFGPGTRLTVT.

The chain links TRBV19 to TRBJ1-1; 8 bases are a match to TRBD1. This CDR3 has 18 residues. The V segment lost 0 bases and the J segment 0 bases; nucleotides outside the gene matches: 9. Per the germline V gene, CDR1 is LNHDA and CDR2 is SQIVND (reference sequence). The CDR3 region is CASSIDPRDRGLNTEAFF. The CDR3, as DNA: TGTGCCAGTAGTATAGATCCGAGAGACAGGGGCCTGAACACTGAAGCTTTCTTT.

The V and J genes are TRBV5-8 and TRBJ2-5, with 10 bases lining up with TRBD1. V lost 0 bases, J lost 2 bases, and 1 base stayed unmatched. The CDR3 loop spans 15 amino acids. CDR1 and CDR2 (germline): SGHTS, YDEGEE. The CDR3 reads CASSLAGQGQETQYF. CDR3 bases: TGTGCCAGCAGCTTGGCGGGACAGGGGCAAGAGACCCAGTACTTC.

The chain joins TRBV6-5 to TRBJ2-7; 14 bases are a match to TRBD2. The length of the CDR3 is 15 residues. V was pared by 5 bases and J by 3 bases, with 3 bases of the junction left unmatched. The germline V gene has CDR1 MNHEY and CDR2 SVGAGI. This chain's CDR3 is CASSIGLAGGYEQYF. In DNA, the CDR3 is TGTGCCAGCAGTATAGGACTAGCGGGGGGCTACGAGCAGTACTTC.

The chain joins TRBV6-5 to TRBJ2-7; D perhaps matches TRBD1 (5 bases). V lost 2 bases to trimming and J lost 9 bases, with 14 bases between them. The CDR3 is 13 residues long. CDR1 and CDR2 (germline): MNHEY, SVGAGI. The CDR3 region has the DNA TGTGCCAGCAGTTACGGCCTACCCAGGGCGCAGTACTTC. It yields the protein CASSYGLPRAQYF.

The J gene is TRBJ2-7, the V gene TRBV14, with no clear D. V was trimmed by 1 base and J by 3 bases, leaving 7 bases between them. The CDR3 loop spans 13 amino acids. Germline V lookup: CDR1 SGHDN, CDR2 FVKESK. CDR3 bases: TGTGCCAGCAGCCAAGTTCGGTACTACGAGCAGTACTTC. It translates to CASSQVRYYEQYF.

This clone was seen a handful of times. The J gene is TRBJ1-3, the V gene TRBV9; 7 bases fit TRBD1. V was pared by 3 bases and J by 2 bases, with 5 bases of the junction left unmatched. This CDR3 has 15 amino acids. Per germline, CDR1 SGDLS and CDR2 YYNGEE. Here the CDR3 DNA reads TGTGCCAGCAGCGCAGACACAGGGGCTGGAAACACCATATATTTT. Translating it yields CASSADTGAGNTIYF.

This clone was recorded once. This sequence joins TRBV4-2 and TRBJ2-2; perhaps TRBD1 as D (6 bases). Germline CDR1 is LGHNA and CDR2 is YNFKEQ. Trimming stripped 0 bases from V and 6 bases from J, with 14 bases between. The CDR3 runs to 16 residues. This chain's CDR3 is CASSQEGALTPGELFF. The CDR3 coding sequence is TGTGCCAGCAGCCAAGAGGGGGCGTTAACACCCGGGGAGCTGTTTTTT.

The CDR3, as DNA: TGTGCCAGCAGTATGACGGCGTACCTCAATCAGCCCCAGCATTTT. Encoded protein: CASSMTAYLNQPQHF. This chain uses TRBV27 with TRBJ1-5; D not resolved. In germline, CDR1 is MNHEY, CDR2 SMNVEV (reference sequence). Trimming left V 5 bases short and J 3 bases short, with 14 bases between. The CDR3 length is 15 residues.

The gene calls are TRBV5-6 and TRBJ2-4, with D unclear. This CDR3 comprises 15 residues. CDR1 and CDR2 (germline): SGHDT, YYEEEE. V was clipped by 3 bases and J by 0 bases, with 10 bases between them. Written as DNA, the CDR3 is TGTGCCAGCAGCTCGGACGGCCTAGCCAAAAACATTCAGTACTTC. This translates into CASSSDGLAKNIQYF.

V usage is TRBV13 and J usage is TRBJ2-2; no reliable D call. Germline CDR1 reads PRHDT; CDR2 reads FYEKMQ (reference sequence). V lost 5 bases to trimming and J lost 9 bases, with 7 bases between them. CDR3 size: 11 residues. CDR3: CASSHRRELFF. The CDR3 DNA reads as TGTGCCAGCAGCCACCGCCGGGAGCTGTTTTTT.

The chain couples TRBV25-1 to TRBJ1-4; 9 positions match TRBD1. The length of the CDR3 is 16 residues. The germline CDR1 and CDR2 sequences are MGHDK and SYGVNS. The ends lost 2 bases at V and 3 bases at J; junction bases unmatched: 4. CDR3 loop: CASSENRGLSNEKLFF. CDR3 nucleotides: TGTGCCAGCAGTGAAAACAGGGGGCTGTCTAATGAAAAACTGTTTTTT. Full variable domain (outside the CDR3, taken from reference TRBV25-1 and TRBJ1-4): EADIYQTPRYLVIGTGKKITLECSQTMGHDKMYWYQQDPGMELHLIHYSYGVNSTEKGDLSSESTVSRIRTEHFPLTLESARPSHTSQYLCASSENRGLSNEKLFFGSGTQLSVL.

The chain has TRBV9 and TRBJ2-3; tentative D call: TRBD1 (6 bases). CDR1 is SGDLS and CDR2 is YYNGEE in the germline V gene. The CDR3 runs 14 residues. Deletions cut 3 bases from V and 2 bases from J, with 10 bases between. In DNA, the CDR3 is TGTGCCAGCAGCGCCCGACAGGACACAGATACGCAGTATTTT. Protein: CASSARQDTDTQYF.

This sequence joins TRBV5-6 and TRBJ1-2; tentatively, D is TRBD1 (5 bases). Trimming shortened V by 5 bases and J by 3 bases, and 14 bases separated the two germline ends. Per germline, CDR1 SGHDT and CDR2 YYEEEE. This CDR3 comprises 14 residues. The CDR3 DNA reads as TGTGCCAGCAGTGATACGACAGAATACTATGGCTACACCTTC. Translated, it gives CASSDTTEYYGYTF.

The CDR3 DNA follows: TGTGCCAGCAGTTACGGTAGCGGGGACGCCTACGAGCAGTACTTC. It specifies CASSYGSGDAYEQYF. The chain combines TRBV6-6 with TRBJ2-7; TRBD2 matches 8 bases. The J segment lost 2 bases and the V segment lost 2 bases, leaving 5 bases of the junction unmatched. The CDR3 extends over 15 amino acids. Per the germline V gene, CDR1 is MNHNY and CDR2 is SVGAGI (reference sequence).

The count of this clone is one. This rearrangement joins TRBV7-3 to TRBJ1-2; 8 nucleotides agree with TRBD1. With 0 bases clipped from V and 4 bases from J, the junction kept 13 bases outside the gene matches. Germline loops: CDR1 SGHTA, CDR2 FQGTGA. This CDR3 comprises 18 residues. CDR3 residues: CASSLTAGGANGGYGYTF. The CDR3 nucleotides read TGTGCCAGCAGCTTAACGGCAGGGGGCGCCAACGGGGGCTATGGCTACACCTTC.

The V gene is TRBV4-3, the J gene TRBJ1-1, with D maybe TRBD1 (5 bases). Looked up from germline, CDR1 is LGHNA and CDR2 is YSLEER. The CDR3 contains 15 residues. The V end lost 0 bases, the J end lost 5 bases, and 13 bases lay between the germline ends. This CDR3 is CASSQDRSKGTEAFF. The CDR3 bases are TGCGCCAGCAGCCAAGATAGGTCTAAGGGGACTGAAGCTTTCTTT.

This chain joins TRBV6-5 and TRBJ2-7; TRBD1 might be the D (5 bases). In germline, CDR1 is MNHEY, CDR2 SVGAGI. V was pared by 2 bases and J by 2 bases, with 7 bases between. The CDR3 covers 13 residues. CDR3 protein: CASSYAGTYEQYF. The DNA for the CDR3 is TGTGCCAGCAGTTACGCAGGGACCTACGAGCAGTACTTC.

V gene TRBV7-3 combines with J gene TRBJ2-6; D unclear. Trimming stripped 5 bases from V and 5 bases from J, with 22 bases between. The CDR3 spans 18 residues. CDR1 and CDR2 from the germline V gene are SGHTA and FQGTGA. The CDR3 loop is CASSERLDAQSRANVLTF. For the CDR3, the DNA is TGTGCCAGCAGCGAAAGATTAGACGCACAAAGTCGGGCCAACGTCCTGACTTTC.

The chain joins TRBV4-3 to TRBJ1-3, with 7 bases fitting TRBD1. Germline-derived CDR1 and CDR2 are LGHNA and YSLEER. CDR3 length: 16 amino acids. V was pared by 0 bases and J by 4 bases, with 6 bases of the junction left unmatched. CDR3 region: CASSQDPPGQGNTIYF. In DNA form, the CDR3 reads TGCGCCAGCAGCCAAGATCCACCGGGACAGGGAAACACCATATATTTT.

The CDR3 DNA reads as TGTGCCAGCAACCCAGGGGACAGATGGGACACTGAAGCTTTCTTT. Residues: CASNPGDRWDTEAFF. The chain employs TRBV19 and TRBJ1-1, with TRBD1 matching over 7 bases. Per the germline V gene, CDR1 is LNHDA and CDR2 is SQIVND (reference sequence). J was trimmed by 3 bases and V by 9 bases; bases with no gene match: 13. The CDR3 covers 15 residues.

CDR3 region: CASSLNGQGAEAFF. CDR3 sequence (DNA): TGTGCCAGCAGCTTAAATGGGCAGGGGGCTGAAGCTTTCTTT. V is TRBV7-3 and J is TRBJ1-1; TRBD1 matches 7 bases. The V and J ends lost 1 base and 6 bases, in that order; junction bases with no gene match: 5. The CDR3 spans 14 residues. Germline CDR1 and CDR2: SGHTA and FQGTGA.